This TCR beta chain was captured by sequencing in a study of shared clonotypes between healthy human individuals. The table came from immunoSEQ multiplex PCR; TCRdb's copy has only in-frame clones and leaves some out. Among around 1.4 million clones, 97% to 99% were seen once, and the ten largest hold under 0.45%. V was shortened by 5 bases and J by 6 bases, with 11 bases between the two germline ends. The CDR3 is 11 amino acids. Germline V lookup: CDR1 DFQATT, CDR2 SNEGSKA (reference sequence). The clonotype was recovered from a man between 25 and 39 years old in good health. This chain uses TRBV20-1 with TRBJ2-7; D is undetermined. The sequencing input was naive CD4+ T cells sorted from blood. Stated subset: CD45RA+ positively selected. The CDR3 here is CSASLISEQYF. In nucleotides, the CDR3 is TGCAGTGCTTCCCTGATTTCCGAGCAGTACTTC.